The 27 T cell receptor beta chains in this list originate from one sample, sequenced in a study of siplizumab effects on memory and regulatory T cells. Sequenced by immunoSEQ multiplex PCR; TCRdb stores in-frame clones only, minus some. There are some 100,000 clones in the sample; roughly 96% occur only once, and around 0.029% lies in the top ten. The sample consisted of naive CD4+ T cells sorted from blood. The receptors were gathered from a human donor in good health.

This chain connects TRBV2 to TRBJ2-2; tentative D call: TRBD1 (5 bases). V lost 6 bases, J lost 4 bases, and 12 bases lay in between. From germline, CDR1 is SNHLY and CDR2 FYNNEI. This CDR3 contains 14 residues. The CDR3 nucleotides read TGTGCCAGCAGGTACAGGAACCCCACCGGGGAGCTGTTTTTT. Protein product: CASRYRNPTGELFF.

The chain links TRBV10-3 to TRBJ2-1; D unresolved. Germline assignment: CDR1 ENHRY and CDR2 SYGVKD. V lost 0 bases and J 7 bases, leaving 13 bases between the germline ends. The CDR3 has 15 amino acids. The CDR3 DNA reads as TGTGCCATCAGTGAGTCTGGCTCCCAACGGAATGAGCAGTTCTTC. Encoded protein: CAISESGSQRNEQFF.

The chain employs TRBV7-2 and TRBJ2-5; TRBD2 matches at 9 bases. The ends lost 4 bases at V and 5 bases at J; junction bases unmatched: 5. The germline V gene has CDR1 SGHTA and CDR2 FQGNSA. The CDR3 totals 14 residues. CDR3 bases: TGTGCCAGCAGCTCGGGACTAGCTGGTGAGACCCAGTACTTC. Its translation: CASSSGLAGETQYF.

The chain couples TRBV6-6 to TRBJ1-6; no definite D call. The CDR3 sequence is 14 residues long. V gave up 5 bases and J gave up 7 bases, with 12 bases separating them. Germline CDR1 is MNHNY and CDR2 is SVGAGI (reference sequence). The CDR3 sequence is CASSHTLRNSPLHF. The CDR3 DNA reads TGTGCCAGCAGTCACACCTTGCGGAATTCACCCCTCCACTTT.

The CDR3 reads CASSRVGDYNEQFF. The CDR3 DNA sequence: TGCGCCAGCAGTAGGGTAGGGGACTACAATGAGCAGTTCTTC. J is TRBJ2-1 and V is TRBV10-1; D may be TRBD1 (5 bases). V lost 5 bases to trimming and J lost 3 bases, with 11 bases between them. CDR3 length equals 14 residues. Germline loops: CDR1 WNHNN, CDR2 SYGVQD (reference sequence).

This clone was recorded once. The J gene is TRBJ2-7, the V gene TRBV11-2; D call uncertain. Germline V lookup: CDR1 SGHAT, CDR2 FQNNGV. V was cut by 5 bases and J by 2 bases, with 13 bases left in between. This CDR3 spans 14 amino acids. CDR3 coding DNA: TGTGCCAGCAGCCCCCCTCGGCGACCCTACGAGCAGTACTTC. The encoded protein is CASSPPRRPYEQYF.

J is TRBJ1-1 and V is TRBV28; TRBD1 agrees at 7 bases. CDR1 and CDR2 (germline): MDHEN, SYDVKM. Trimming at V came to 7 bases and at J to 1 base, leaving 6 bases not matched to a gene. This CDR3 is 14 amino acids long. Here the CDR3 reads CASIRTGPNTEAFF. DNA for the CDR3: TGTGCCAGCATCCGGACAGGCCCGAACACTGAAGCTTTCTTT.

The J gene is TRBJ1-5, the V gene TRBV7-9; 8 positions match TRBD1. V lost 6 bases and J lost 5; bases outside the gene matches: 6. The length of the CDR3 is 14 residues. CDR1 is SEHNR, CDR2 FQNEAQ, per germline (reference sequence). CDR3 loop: CASSQQGEDQPQHF. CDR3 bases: TGTGCCAGCAGTCAACAGGGGGAGGATCAGCCCCAGCATTTT.

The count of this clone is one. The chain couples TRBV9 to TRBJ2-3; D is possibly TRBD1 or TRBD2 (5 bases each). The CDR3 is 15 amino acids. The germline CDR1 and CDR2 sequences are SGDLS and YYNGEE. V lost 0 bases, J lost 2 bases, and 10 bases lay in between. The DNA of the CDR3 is TGTGCCAGCAGCGTAGCGGGGACCGACACAGATACGCAGTATTTT. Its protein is CASSVAGTDTDTQYF.

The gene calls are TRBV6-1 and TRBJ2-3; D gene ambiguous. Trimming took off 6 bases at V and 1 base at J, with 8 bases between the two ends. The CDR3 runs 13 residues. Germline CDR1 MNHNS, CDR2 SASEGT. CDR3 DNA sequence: TGTGCCAGCAGGGCAGGAGGCACAGATACGCAGTATTTT. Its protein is CASRAGGTDTQYF.

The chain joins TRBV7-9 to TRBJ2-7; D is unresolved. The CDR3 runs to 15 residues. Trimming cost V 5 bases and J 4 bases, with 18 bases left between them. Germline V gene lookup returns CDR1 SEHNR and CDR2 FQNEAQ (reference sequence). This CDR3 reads CASSRERLTQYEQYF. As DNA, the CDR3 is TGTGCCAGCAGCCGAGAGCGACTTACGCAATACGAGCAGTACTTC.

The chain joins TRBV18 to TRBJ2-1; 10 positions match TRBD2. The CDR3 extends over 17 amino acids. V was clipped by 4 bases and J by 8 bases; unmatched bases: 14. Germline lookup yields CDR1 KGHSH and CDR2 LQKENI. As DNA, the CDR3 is TGTGCCAGCTCACTATTAAGCGGGGGGGCCCTGCTCGATGAGCAGTTCTTC. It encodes CASSLLSGGALLDEQFF.

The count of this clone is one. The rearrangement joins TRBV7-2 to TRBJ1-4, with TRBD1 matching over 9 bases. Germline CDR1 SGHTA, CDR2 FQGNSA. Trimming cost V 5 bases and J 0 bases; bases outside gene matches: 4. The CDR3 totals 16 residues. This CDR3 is CASSARQGATNEKLFF. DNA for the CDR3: TGTGCCAGCAGCGCAAGACAGGGGGCAACTAATGAAAAACTGTTTTTT.

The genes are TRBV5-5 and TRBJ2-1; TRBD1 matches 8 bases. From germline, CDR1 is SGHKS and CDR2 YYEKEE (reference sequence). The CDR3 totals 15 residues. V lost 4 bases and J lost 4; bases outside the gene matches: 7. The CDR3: CASSPGTGLYNEQFF. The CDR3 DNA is TGTGCCAGCAGCCCGGGGACAGGCCTATACAATGAGCAGTTCTTC.

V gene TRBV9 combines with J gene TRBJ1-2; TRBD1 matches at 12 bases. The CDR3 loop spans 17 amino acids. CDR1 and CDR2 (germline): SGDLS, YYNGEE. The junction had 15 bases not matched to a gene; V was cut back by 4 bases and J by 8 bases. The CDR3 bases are TGTGCCAGCAGCCCGCGAACCGGGACAGGGGGCGCGCGGGGCTACACCTTC. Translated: CASSPRTGTGGARGYTF. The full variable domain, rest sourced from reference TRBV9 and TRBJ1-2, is DSGVTQTPKHLITATGQRVTLRCSPRSGDLSVYWYQQSLDQGLQFLIQYYNGEERAKGNILERFSAQQFPDLHSELNLSSLELGDSALYFCASSPRTGTGGARGYTFGSGTRLTVV.

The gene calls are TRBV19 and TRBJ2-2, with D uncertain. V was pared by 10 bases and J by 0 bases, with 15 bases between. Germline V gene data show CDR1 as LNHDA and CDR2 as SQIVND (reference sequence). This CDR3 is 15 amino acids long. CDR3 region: CATSPRTANTGELFF. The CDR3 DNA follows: TGTGCCACCTCCCCCCGGACGGCGAACACCGGGGAGCTGTTTTTT.

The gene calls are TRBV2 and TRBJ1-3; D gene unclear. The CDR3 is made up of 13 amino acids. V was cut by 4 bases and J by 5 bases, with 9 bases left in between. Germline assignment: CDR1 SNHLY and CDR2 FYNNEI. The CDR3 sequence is CASSGVDRNTIYF. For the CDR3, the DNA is TGTGCCAGCAGTGGTGTAGATCGAAACACCATATATTTT.

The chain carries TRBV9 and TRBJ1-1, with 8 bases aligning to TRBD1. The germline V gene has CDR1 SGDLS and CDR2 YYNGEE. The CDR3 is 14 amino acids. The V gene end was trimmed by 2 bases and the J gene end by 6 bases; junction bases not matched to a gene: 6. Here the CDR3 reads CASSVTGELPEAFF. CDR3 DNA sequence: TGTGCCAGCAGCGTGACAGGGGAACTCCCTGAAGCTTTCTTT.

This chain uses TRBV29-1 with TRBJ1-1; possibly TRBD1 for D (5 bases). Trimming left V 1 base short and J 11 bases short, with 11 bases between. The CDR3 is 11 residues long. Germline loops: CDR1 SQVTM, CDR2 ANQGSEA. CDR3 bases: TGCAGCGTTGAAGGGGTAGGGGCTGCTTTCTTT. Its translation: CSVEGVGAAFF.

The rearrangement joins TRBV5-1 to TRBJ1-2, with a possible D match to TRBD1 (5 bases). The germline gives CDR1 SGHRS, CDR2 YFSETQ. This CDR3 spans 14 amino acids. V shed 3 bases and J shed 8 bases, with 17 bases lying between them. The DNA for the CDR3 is TGCGCCAGCAGCTGGGGGACCTACGACGGCGGCTACACCTTC. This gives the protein CASSWGTYDGGYTF.

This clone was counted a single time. The CDR3 sequence is CASSLEGEQFF. CDR3 nucleotide sequence: TGTGCCAGCAGTTTAGAGGGAGAGCAGTTCTTC. V gene TRBV28 combines with J gene TRBJ2-1; D might be TRBD2 (5 bases). There are 11 residues in the CDR3. In germline, CDR1 is MDHEN, CDR2 SYDVKM. Trimming cost V 2 bases and J 10 bases, with 6 bases left between them.

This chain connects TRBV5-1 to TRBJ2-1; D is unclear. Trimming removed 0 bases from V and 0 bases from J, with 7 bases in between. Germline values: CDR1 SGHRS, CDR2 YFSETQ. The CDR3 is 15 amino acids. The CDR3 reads CASSLEPSSYNEQFF. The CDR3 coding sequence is TGCGCCAGCAGCTTGGAACCAAGCTCCTACAATGAGCAGTTCTTC.

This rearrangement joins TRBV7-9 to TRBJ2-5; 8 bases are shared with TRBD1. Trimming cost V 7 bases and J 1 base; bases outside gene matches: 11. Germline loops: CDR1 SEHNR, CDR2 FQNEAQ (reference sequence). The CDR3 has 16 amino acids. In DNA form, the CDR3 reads TGTGCCAGCATCCTTGCAGGGGGCAGTAGCCAAGAGACCCAGTACTTC. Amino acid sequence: CASILAGGSSQETQYF.

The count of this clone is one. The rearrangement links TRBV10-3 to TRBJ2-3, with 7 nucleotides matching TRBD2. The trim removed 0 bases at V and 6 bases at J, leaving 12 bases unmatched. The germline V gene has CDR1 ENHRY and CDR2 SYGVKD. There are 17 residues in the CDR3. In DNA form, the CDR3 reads TGTGCCATCAGTGAGTCTAAAGCGGGGTCCCGGGTGGATACGCAGTATTTT. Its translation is CAISESKAGSRVDTQYF.

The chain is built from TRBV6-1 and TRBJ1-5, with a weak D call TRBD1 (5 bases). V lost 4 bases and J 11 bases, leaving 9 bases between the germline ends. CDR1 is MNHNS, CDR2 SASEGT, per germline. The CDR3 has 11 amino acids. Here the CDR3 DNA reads TGTGCCAGCAGTGGGGGGGGAGCCCAGCATTTT. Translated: CASSGGGAQHF.

In DNA, the CDR3 is TGTGCCACCAGCAGAGATAGCGGGGGAACCTACAATGAGCAGTTCTTC. Its protein product is CATSRDSGGTYNEQFF. The chain employs TRBV15 and TRBJ2-1; 9 bases are a match to TRBD2. V lost 0 bases and J lost 2; bases outside the gene matches: 2. Germline CDR1 LNHNV, CDR2 YYDKDF (reference sequence). There are 16 residues in the CDR3.

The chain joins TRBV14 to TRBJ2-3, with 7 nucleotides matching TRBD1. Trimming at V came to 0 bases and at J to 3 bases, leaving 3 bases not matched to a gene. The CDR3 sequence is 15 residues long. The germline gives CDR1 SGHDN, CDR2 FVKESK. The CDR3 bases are TGTGCCAGCAGCCAAGAGACAGGGTGGACAGATACGCAGTATTTT. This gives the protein CASSQETGWTDTQYF.